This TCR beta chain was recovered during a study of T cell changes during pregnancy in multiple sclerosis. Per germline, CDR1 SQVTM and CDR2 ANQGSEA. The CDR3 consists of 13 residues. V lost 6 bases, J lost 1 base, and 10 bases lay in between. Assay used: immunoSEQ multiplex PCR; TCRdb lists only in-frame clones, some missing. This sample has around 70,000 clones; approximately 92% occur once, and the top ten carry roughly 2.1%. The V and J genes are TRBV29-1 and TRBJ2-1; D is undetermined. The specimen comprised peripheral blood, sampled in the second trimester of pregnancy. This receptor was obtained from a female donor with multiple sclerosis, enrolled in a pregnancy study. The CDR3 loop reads CSVRGRSYNEQFF. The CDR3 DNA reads TGCAGCGTCCGAGGCCGGTCCTACAATGAGCAGTTCTTC.